This T cell receptor beta chain appears in the sequencing data of a study of vaccination and CD4 T cells after COVID-19. Germline V lookup: CDR1 SGHDT, CDR2 YYEEEE. V was pared by 0 bases and J by 6 bases, with 12 bases between. This CDR3 contains 14 residues. The treatment is: roughly nine-day PBMC culture with coronavirus spike peptide pools or control peptides (ViraFEST assay). Every positive PCR date fell between March and December 2020, earlier than the US Alpha, Beta and Delta variants. Once obtained from cultured CD4+ T cells, the DNA was sequenced using the Oncomine TCR Beta short-read assay. Extraction of genomic DNA was performed on cultured CD4+ T cells. From the PCR reads, TCRdb called clonotypes with MiXCR, one entry per CDR3 protein. The sample holds 9,300 or so distinct CDR3 sequences, about 60% seen once. Turning to this clonotype: Its antigen is not identified.

Source material: CD4+ T cells from blood, cultured in vitro. This receptor was obtained from a human donor who had recovered from COVID-19. The chain combines TRBV5-6 with TRBJ1-2, with D possibly being TRBD1 (5 bases). The CDR3 DNA is TGTGCCAGCAGCTTGGGGTTAAGGGGTGATGGCTACACCTTC. Translating it yields CASSLGLRGDGYTF.